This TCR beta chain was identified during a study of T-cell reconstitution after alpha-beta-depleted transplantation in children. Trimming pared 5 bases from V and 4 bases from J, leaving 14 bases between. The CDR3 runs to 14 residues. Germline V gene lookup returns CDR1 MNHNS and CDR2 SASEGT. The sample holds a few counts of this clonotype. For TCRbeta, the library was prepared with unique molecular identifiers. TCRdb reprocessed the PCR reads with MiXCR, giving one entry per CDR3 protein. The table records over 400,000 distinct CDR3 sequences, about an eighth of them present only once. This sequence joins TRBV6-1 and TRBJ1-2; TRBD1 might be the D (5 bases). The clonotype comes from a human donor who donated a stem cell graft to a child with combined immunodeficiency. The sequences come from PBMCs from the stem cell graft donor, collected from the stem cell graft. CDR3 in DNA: TGTGCCAGCAGTAAGTTCTGGGACTTCTATGGCTACACCTTC. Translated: CASSKFWDFYGYTF.